Presented here are 9 T cell receptor beta chains from one specimen sequenced in a study of T cells after yellow fever vaccination. TCRdb passed the 5' RACE reads through MiXCR, listing each CDR3 protein once. Among a few hundred thousand distinct CDR3 sequences, less than 20% were seen once, and the ten largest hold 15% to 20%. Sample: PBMCs, taken about 5 days after the first yellow fever vaccination. These receptors all come from a man between 18 and 29 years old who received the YFV17D yellow fever vaccine.

This clonotype was seen just once. The CDR3 sequence is CSAPQGRRTDTQYF. Written as DNA, the CDR3 is TGCAGTGCTCCCCAGGGTCGTCGCACAGATACGCAGTATTTT. The V and J genes are TRBV20-1 and TRBJ2-3; TRBD1 is a possible D gene (5 bases). Germline V CDR1 and CDR2: DFQATT, SNEGSKA (reference sequence). V was pared by 5 bases and J by 1 base, with 13 bases between. CDR3 length: 14 amino acids.

This clonotype was recorded a few times. The chain couples TRBV6-6 to TRBJ2-1, with D possibly matching TRBD2 (5 bases). The CDR3 runs 13 residues. Per the germline V gene, CDR1 is MNHNY and CDR2 is SVGAGI (reference sequence). V dropped 6 bases and J dropped 7 bases, with 13 bases sitting between them. The CDR3 nucleotides are TGTGCCAGCAGCCACCTTCTAGCAAATGAGCAGTTCTTC. This codes for CASSHLLANEQFF.

The chain recombines TRBV29-1 with TRBJ1-2; weak D call: TRBD1 (6 bases). Germline values: CDR1 SQVTM, CDR2 ANQGSEA. V was pared by 1 base and J by 2 bases, with 8 bases between. CDR3 length equals 13 residues. The CDR3 loop reads CSVEGGQNYGYTF. The CDR3 coding sequence is TGCAGCGTTGAAGGAGGACAGAACTATGGCTACACCTTC.

This clonotype was detected only a few times. The V call is TRBV4-3, the J call TRBJ2-3; perhaps TRBD1 as D (6 bases). CDR1 and CDR2 from the germline V gene are LGHNA and YSLEER. Trimming cost V 0 bases and J 3 bases, with 13 bases left between them. CDR3 size: 16 residues. CDR3 residues: CASSQDLTGWTDTQYF. The CDR3 DNA follows: TGCGCCAGCAGCCAAGATCTCACAGGGTGGACAGATACGCAGTATTTT.

This clonotype came up many times. The rearrangement joins TRBV18 to TRBJ1-1, with TRBD1 matching 7 bases. The length of the CDR3 is 17 residues. J lost 4 bases, V lost 3 bases, and 14 bases had no gene match. Germline lookup yields CDR1 KGHSH and CDR2 LQKENI. Here the CDR3 reads CASSPFTSGGRGTEAFF. The CDR3 nucleotides read TGTGCCAGCTCACCTTTCACTTCAGGGGGTCGAGGCACTGAAGCTTTCTTT.

The chain links TRBV7-2 to TRBJ1-5; no firm D call. V was shortened by 0 bases and J by 7 bases, with 13 bases between the two germline ends. The CDR3 is made up of 15 amino acids. The germline V gene encodes CDR1 SGHTA and CDR2 FQGNSA. The CDR3 coding sequence is TGTGCCAGCAGCTTAGCGGCGGGAGAGATCCAGCCCCAGCATTTT. As protein: CASSLAAGEIQPQHF.

This clonotype was seen a few times. The rearrangement joins TRBV5-1 to TRBJ2-1; D not resolved. Trimming took 2 bases from V and 4 from J, leaving 16 bases between them. The germline CDR1 and CDR2 sequences are SGHRS and YFSETQ. The CDR3 is made up of 16 amino acids. CDR3 DNA sequence: TGCGCCAGCAGCTTACCAGGCGGAGTCCTTTACAATGAGCAGTTCTTC. Translation gives CASSLPGGVLYNEQFF.

The chain carries TRBV19 and TRBJ2-1; D perhaps matches TRBD2 (7 bases). CDR1 is LNHDA, CDR2 SQIVND, per germline (reference sequence). The CDR3 loop spans 14 amino acids. Trimming removed 5 bases at V and 7 bases at J, with 15 bases between. The DNA for the CDR3 is TGTGCCAGTAGTGTTGGGGGGGGCGTTAATGAGCAGTTCTTC. It is translated as CASSVGGGVNEQFF.

The rearrangement uses TRBV20-1 and TRBJ2-2; D gene uncertain. Germline V gene sequence: CDR1 DFQATT, CDR2 SNEGSKA (reference sequence). Trimming left V 3 bases short and J 2 bases short, with 4 bases between. The CDR3 sequence is 12 residues long. The DNA of the CDR3 is TGCAGTGCTAGGGGAAACACCGGGGAGCTGTTTTTT. Its protein is CSARGNTGELFF.